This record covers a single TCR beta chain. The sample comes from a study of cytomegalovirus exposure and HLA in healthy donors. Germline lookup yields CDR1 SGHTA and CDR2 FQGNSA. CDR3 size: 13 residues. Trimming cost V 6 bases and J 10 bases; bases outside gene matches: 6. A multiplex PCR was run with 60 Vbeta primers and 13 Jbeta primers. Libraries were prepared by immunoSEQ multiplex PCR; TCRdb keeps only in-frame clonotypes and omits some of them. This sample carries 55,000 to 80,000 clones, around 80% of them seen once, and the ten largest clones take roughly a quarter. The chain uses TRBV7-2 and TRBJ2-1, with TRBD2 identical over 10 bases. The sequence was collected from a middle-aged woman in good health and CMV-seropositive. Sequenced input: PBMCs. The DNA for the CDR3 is TGTGCCAGCAGGACTAGCGGGCCCCCCGAGCAGTTCTTC. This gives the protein CASRTSGPPEQFF. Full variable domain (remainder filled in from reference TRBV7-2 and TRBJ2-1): GAGVSQSPSNKVTEKGKDVELRCDPISGHTALYWYRQSLGQGLEFLIYFQGNSAPDKSGLPSDRFSAERTGGSVSTLTIQRTQQEDSAVYLCASRTSGPPEQFFGPGTRLTVL.